A single sample gave rise to the 18 T cell receptor beta chains below, sequenced in a study of cytomegalovirus exposure and HLA in healthy donors. Produced via immunoSEQ multiplex PCR; TCRdb's table is partial and in-frame only. The table lists about 190,000 clones, around 86% of them singletons, with over 1.3% in the top ten. Sequencing used PBMCs. These receptors originate from a woman between 18 and 29 years old in good health and CMV-seronegative.

This chain connects TRBV7-2 to TRBJ1-2; a possible D gene is TRBD1 (5 bases). Germline V gene sequence: CDR1 SGHTA, CDR2 FQGNSA. The CDR3 is made up of 17 amino acids. V lost 4 bases and J lost 5, with 23 bases in between. The CDR3 coding sequence is TGTGCCAGCAGCTCCACCCCCGGGGGGACGGAGCGTTATGGCTACACCTTC. This encodes CASSSTPGGTERYGYTF.

Ten or more counts support this clone. The V gene is TRBV20-1, the J gene TRBJ2-7; the D is unclear. The CDR3 runs 10 residues. Trimming stripped 6 bases from V and 6 bases from J, with 9 bases between. Germline CDR1 reads DFQATT; CDR2 reads SNEGSKA (reference sequence). The CDR3 loop reads CSAGVAEQYF. The CDR3 DNA sequence: TGCAGTGCGGGCGTGGCCGAGCAGTACTTC.

This clone was seen just once. This chain links TRBV29-1 with TRBJ2-7; perhaps TRBD1 as D (6 bases). V was pared by 2 bases and J by 1 base, with 15 bases between. Germline V lookup: CDR1 SQVTM, CDR2 ANQGSEA. The CDR3 runs to 15 residues. CDR3 region: CSVETPGTPSYEQYF. CDR3 coding DNA: TGCAGCGTTGAAACACCCGGGACACCGTCCTACGAGCAGTACTTC.

The CDR3 DNA sequence: TGTGCCAGCAGGAAGTACGAGCAATCCTACGAGCAGTACTTC. Residues: CASRKYEQSYEQYF. This chain joins TRBV7-9 and TRBJ2-7; no reliable D call. Trimming left V 6 bases short and J 1 base short, with 13 bases between. Germline CDR1 reads SEHNR; CDR2 reads FQNEAQ (reference sequence). This CDR3 is 14 amino acids long.

V gene TRBV5-1 combines with J gene TRBJ2-3; D possibly corresponds to TRBD2 (6 bases). Germline lookup yields CDR1 SGHRS and CDR2 YFSETQ. The V gene lost 4 bases and the J gene lost 6 bases, with 18 bases spanning the gap. This CDR3 comprises 15 residues. The chain's CDR3 is CASSPPRLVGDTQYF. CDR3 in DNA: TGCGCCAGCAGCCCGCCCCGACTAGTGGGGGATACGCAGTATTTT.

This chain uses TRBV18 with TRBJ1-1, with D tentatively TRBD1 (6 bases). Germline CDR1 reads KGHSH; CDR2 reads LQKENI. The CDR3 runs to 15 residues. V was shortened by 2 bases and J by 1 base, with 11 bases between the two germline ends. CDR3 region: CASSPDQGRNTEAFF. Here the CDR3 DNA reads TGTGCCAGCTCACCAGATCAGGGGCGGAACACTGAAGCTTTCTTT.

V and J are TRBV7-9 and TRBJ1-1; D call uncertain. This CDR3 comprises 14 residues. Germline CDR1 is SEHNR and CDR2 is FQNEAQ (reference sequence). V was clipped by 4 bases and J by 0 bases, with 9 bases between them. CDR3 in DNA: TGTGCCAGCAGCTACCAGACACTGAACACTGAAGCTTTCTTT. It specifies CASSYQTLNTEAFF.

The chain is built from TRBV6-5 and TRBJ2-7; 9 nucleotides align to TRBD2. Unmatched junction bases numbered 9, after V lost 5 bases and J lost 7 bases. Germline V gene lookup returns CDR1 MNHEY and CDR2 SVGAGI. The CDR3 has 14 amino acids. The CDR3 sequence is CASSPIAGVGEQYF. In nucleotides, the CDR3 is TGTGCCAGCAGTCCTATAGCGGGGGTGGGGGAGCAGTACTTC.

The table lists this clone with a few counts. The chain couples TRBV9 to TRBJ1-5, with D hard to call. Germline CDR1 SGDLS, CDR2 YYNGEE. CDR3 length: 14 amino acids. V gave up 0 bases and J gave up 6 bases, with 10 bases separating them. Here the CDR3 DNA reads TGTGCCAGCAGCGTAGGTCGGGTTAGTCAGCCCCAGCATTTT. Translated: CASSVGRVSQPQHF.

This clone was detected only a few times. V and J are TRBV19 and TRBJ2-7; 7 positions match TRBD1. In germline, CDR1 is LNHDA, CDR2 SQIVND (reference sequence). This CDR3 has 15 amino acids. V dropped 4 bases and J dropped 3; count of bases not matched to a gene: 9. CDR3 coding DNA: TGTGCCAGTAGTAAACGGGACAGCTATGACTACGAGCAGTACTTC. The encoded protein is CASSKRDSYDYEQYF.

The V gene is TRBV5-1, the J gene TRBJ2-2, with TRBD1 identical over 8 bases. J lost 5 bases, V lost 7 bases, and 4 bases had no gene match. This CDR3 has 13 residues. Germline V gene lookup returns CDR1 SGHRS and CDR2 YFSETQ. CDR3 protein: CASGQGSTGELFF. The CDR3 nucleotides are TGCGCCAGCGGACAGGGAAGTACCGGGGAGCTGTTTTTT.

V is TRBV4-1 and J is TRBJ2-1, with a tentative D call TRBD1 (5 bases). Trimming shortened V by 0 bases and J by 0 bases, and 15 bases separated the two germline ends. CDR1 and CDR2 (germline): MGHRA, YSYEKL. CDR3 length: 18 residues. Written as DNA, the CDR3 is TGCGCCAGCAGCCAAGATAGTCTGGGGCGGAGCTCCTACAATGAGCAGTTCTTC. It translates to CASSQDSLGRSSYNEQFF.

V and J are TRBV6-5 and TRBJ1-5; D possibly corresponds to TRBD1 (6 bases). V was cut by 10 bases and J by 5 bases, with 18 bases left in between. The CDR3 has 14 residues. Germline CDR1 and CDR2: MNHEY and SVGAGI. The CDR3 here is CATHLRGLDQPQHF. The CDR3 nucleotides read TGTGCCACCCACCTCAGGGGTCTGGATCAGCCCCAGCATTTT.

V is TRBV19 and J is TRBJ2-1; no clear D gene. The V end lost 3 bases, the J end lost 8 bases, and 5 bases lay between the germline ends. The CDR3 is 11 residues long. Germline V gene lookup returns CDR1 LNHDA and CDR2 SQIVND (reference sequence). CDR3 loop: CASSIMYEQFF. Here the CDR3 DNA reads TGTGCCAGTAGTATCATGTATGAGCAGTTCTTC.

The chain combines TRBV15 with TRBJ1-6, with D maybe TRBD1 (5 bases). Germline V gene data show CDR1 as LNHNV and CDR2 as YYDKDF (reference sequence). The CDR3 runs to 18 residues. Trimming pared 0 bases from V and 0 bases from J, leaving 12 bases between. The CDR3 DNA reads as TGTGCCACCAGCAGAGATCTGGCTCAGGGCTCCTATAATTCACCCCTCCACTTT. Its translation: CATSRDLAQGSYNSPLHF.

This chain links TRBV5-1 with TRBJ2-5; D unclear. From germline, CDR1 is SGHRS and CDR2 YFSETQ. The CDR3 spans 13 residues. V was shortened by 0 bases and J by 5 bases, with 8 bases between the two germline ends. DNA for the CDR3: TGCGCCAGCAGCTTGGGAGTCGGTGAGACCCAGTACTTC. Protein: CASSLGVGETQYF.

This clone was found once. The junction does not match germline at one end; this may be a read error. This sequence joins TRBV25-1 and TRBJ1-5; TRBD1 matches at 7 bases. Germline CDR1 and CDR2: MGHDK and SYGVNS. This CDR3 is built from 14 residues. The CDR3 DNA is TGTGCCAGCAGTACAGGGGATAGCGATCAGCCCCAGCATTTT. It is translated as CASSTGDSDQPQHF.

The V gene is TRBV6-4, the J gene TRBJ1-6, with D possibly matching TRBD1 (6 bases). The germline V gene encodes CDR1 MRHNA and CDR2 SNTAGT. V was cut by 6 bases and J by 7 bases, with 7 bases left in between. The CDR3 consists of 12 residues. CDR3: CASRDSNSPLHF. The CDR3 DNA is TGTGCCAGCAGGGACAGCAATTCACCCCTCCACTTT.